One and the same sample provided the 5 T cell receptor beta chains below, sequenced in a study of memory CD4+ T cells and cytomegalovirus serostatus. Single viable CD3+CD4+CD8-CD45RO+ cells were sorted as the memory CD4+ T cells. The protocol was immunoSEQ multiplex PCR, while the TCRdb copy is restricted to in-frame clones and leaves out a portion. Seen here are about 73,000 clones, roughly 78% observed once, and the top ten hold 2.5% to 3%. The sample taken for sequencing was memory CD4+ T cells from blood. The receptors stem from an adult in good health and CMV-seropositive.

The genes are TRBV6-6 and TRBJ1-1; TRBD1 matches at 7 bases. CDR1 and CDR2 (germline): MNHNY, SVGAGI (reference sequence). Unmatched junction bases numbered 1, after V lost 2 bases and J lost 7 bases. This CDR3 spans 12 amino acids. The CDR3 DNA sequence: TGTGCCAGCAGTTACAGGGACAGTGAAGCTTTCTTT. Translation: CASSYRDSEAFF.

As to this clone: This sample includes further DNA sequences coding for the same CDR3. V gene TRBV29-1 combines with J gene TRBJ1-1; D possibly corresponds to TRBD1 (6 bases). From germline, CDR1 is SQVTM and CDR2 ANQGSEA. The V gene lost 7 bases and the J gene lost 3 bases, with 6 bases spanning the gap. The CDR3 has 10 amino acids. In nucleotides, the CDR3 is TGCAGCGCAGGGGACACTGAAGCTTTCTTT. It is translated as CSAGDTEAFF.

The chain couples TRBV28 to TRBJ2-6, with D tentatively TRBD1 or TRBD2 (6 bases each). With 3 bases removed from V and 4 bases from J, the gap between germline ends came to 13 bases. This CDR3 spans 16 amino acids. CDR1 and CDR2 (germline): MDHEN, SYDVKM. CDR3 DNA sequence: TGTGCCAGCAGTTTCCACACGGGGGCAGGGGCCAACGTCCTGACTTTC. Its translation is CASSFHTGAGANVLTF.

This chain links TRBV2 with TRBJ1-4; possibly TRBD1 for D (5 bases). The V end was cut by 11 bases, the J end by 4 bases, with 14 bases between. Germline-derived CDR1 and CDR2 are SNHLY and FYNNEI. The CDR3 covers 13 residues. CDR3 sequence reads: CASSRGVNEKLFF. DNA of the CDR3: TGTGCCTCATCCCGGGGGGTTAATGAAAAACTGTTTTTT.

The chain couples TRBV30 to TRBJ2-3; 12 bases agree with TRBD2. CDR3 length equals 15 residues. The germline gives CDR1 GTSNPN, CDR2 SVGIG (reference sequence). The V gene end was trimmed by 5 bases and the J gene end by 1 base; junction bases not matched to a gene: 4. CDR3: CAWARTSGGTDTQYF. DNA for the CDR3: TGTGCCTGGGCTCGGACTAGCGGGGGCACAGATACGCAGTATTTT.